Presented here are 31 T cell receptor beta chains from one specimen sequenced in a study of T cells after yellow fever vaccination. TCRdb re-called the 5' RACE reads through MiXCR, storing one row per CDR3 protein. The table has under 300,000 distinct CDR3 sequences, approximately 12% seen once. Sequencing was performed on CD4+ T cells sorted from PBMCs, taken 45 days after the yellow fever booster vaccination. The source of these receptors is a man aged 25-45 years who received the YFV17D yellow fever vaccine.

The table lists this clonotype with many counts. The chain couples TRBV20-1 to TRBJ2-1, with D perhaps being TRBD1 or TRBD2 (5 bases each). Germline-derived CDR1 and CDR2 are DFQATT and SNEGSKA (reference sequence). The CDR3 has 11 amino acids. CDR3 protein: CRASGPPGQFF. CDR3 sequence (DNA): TGCAGGGCTTCGGGACCCCCGGGGCAGTTCTTC.

This clonotype has more than one count but fewer than ten. The rearrangement uses TRBV30 and TRBJ2-1; 11 positions match TRBD2. CDR1 is GTSNPN, CDR2 SVGIG, per germline (reference sequence). The trim removed 3 bases at V and 4 bases at J, leaving 5 bases unmatched. The CDR3 consists of 15 residues. The CDR3 loop reads CAWSPGTSGYNEQFF. The CDR3 DNA reads as TGTGCCTGGAGCCCAGGGACTAGCGGTTACAATGAGCAGTTCTTC.

The chain has TRBV5-1 and TRBJ2-5; 7 bases line up with TRBD1. Germline CDR1 reads SGHRS; CDR2 reads YFSETQ. The CDR3 has 16 residues. Trimming at V came to 1 base and at J to 1 base, leaving 7 bases not matched to a gene. In nucleotides, the CDR3 is TGCGCCAGCAGCTTGCAGGGGGTAGAGGTCCAAGAGACCCAGTACTTC. It encodes CASSLQGVEVQETQYF.

This clonotype was observed a few times. The chain is built from TRBV5-1 and TRBJ2-7; D not certain. With 0 bases removed from V and 3 bases from J, the gap between germline ends came to 4 bases. Germline V gene lookup returns CDR1 SGHRS and CDR2 YFSETQ. This CDR3 is built from 12 residues. CDR3 in DNA: TGCGCCAGCAGCTTGGACAACTACGAGCAGTACTTC. This encodes CASSLDNYEQYF. Complete variable domain (other parts from reference TRBV5-1 and TRBJ2-7): KAGVTQTPRYLIKTRGQQVTLSCSPISGHRSVSWYQQTPGQGLQFLFEYFSETQRNKGNFPGRFSGRQFSNSRSEMNVSTLELGDSALYLCASSLDNYEQYFGPGTRLTVT.

The rearrangement uses TRBV5-1 and TRBJ2-7; D possibly uses TRBD1 or TRBD2 (5 bases each). The CDR3 covers 13 residues. Trimming took 4 bases from V and 2 from J, leaving 10 bases between them. CDR1 and CDR2 (germline): SGHRS, YFSETQ. The CDR3 DNA reads as TGCGCCAGCAGCCAGGGACGGGCCTACGAGCAGTACTTC. Translating it yields CASSQGRAYEQYF.

The chain couples TRBV20-1 to TRBJ2-7; the D gene is possibly TRBD1 (5 bases). V gave up 3 bases and J gave up 4 bases, with 19 bases separating them. CDR1 is DFQATT, CDR2 SNEGSKA, per germline (reference sequence). The CDR3 runs to 15 residues. In DNA, the CDR3 is TGCAGTGCTAGCCCCTTGCAGGGCTTTCGGTACGAGCAGTACTTC. Protein sequence: CSASPLQGFRYEQYF.

The gene calls are TRBV7-2 and TRBJ2-3; no clear D gene. Germline CDR1 SGHTA, CDR2 FQGNSA. V dropped 1 base and J dropped 0 bases, with 11 bases sitting between them. The CDR3 contains 16 residues. The CDR3 sequence: CASSLVGRASTDTQYF. The CDR3 bases are TGTGCCAGCAGCTTAGTTGGTCGAGCTAGCACAGATACGCAGTATTTT.

This clonotype was seen a few times. This sequence joins TRBV11-2 and TRBJ2-5, with a possible D match to TRBD2 (6 bases). V lost 10 bases, J lost 3 bases, and 15 bases lay in between. Germline V CDR1 and CDR2: SGHAT, FQNNGV. The CDR3 is 13 amino acids. CDR3 sequence reads: CATSPGEKETQYF. For the CDR3, the DNA is TGTGCCACCTCCCCGGGGGAGAAAGAGACCCAGTACTTC.

Notes on this clonotype: At one end the junction does not follow the germline gene, possibly because of a read error. The chain couples TRBV9 to TRBJ2-5, with 7 bases lining up with TRBD1. The CDR3 has 15 amino acids. The germline V gene has CDR1 SGDLS and CDR2 YYNGEE. The chain's CDR3 is CATSVEGGHQETQYF. The CDR3 DNA reads TGTGCCACCAGCGTAGAAGGGGGCCACCAAGAGACCCAGTACTTC.

The V and J genes are TRBV20-1 and TRBJ2-7; D gene ambiguous. The germline V gene has CDR1 DFQATT and CDR2 SNEGSKA (reference sequence). V lost 5 bases and J lost 2, with 4 bases in between. This CDR3 comprises 10 residues. The CDR3 loop is CSAWTYEQYF. The DNA of the CDR3 is TGCAGTGCTTGGACCTACGAGCAGTACTTC.

This clonotype was counted only a few times. The chain carries TRBV5-6 and TRBJ2-7; D is possibly TRBD2 (6 bases). Deletions cut 4 bases from V and 5 bases from J, with 13 bases between. This CDR3 is 13 amino acids long. From germline, CDR1 is SGHDT and CDR2 YYEEEE. The CDR3 protein is CASSPRGYNEQYF. The DNA for the CDR3 is TGTGCCAGCAGCCCTCGGGGGTATAACGAGCAGTACTTC.

This clonotype has more than one count but fewer than ten. This chain connects TRBV12-3 or TRBV12-4 to TRBJ2-1; 7 positions agree with TRBD1. CDR3 length equals 14 residues. V was pared by 5 bases and J by 1 base, with 2 bases of the junction left unmatched. The CDR3: CASSGDSSYNEQFF. DNA of the CDR3: TGTGCCAGCAGTGGGGACAGTTCCTACAATGAGCAGTTCTTC.

This clonotype was seen many times. The chain employs TRBV29-1 and TRBJ2-7; D is undetermined. The CDR3 is 11 residues long. CDR1 SQVTM and CDR2 ANQGSEA come from the germline V gene. V was shortened by 2 bases and J by 3 bases, with 5 bases between the two germline ends. CDR3 in amino acids: CSVELGYEQYF. In nucleotides, the CDR3 is TGCAGCGTTGAATTGGGCTACGAGCAGTACTTC.

This clonotype showed up just a few times. V and J are TRBV4-3 and TRBJ1-4, with unresolved D. The CDR3 covers 19 residues. Trimming stripped 1 base from V and 7 bases from J, with 25 bases between. Germline V lookup: CDR1 LGHNA, CDR2 YSLEER. The CDR3, as DNA: TGCGCCAGCAGCCAAGTAAGCTTAGGATTTAGGTCCGGGCTTGAAAAACTGTTTTTT. Its protein is CASSQVSLGFRSGLEKLFF.

A few counts support this clonotype. The rearrangement uses TRBV20-1 and TRBJ2-5; 10 bases are a match to TRBD2. Germline lookup yields CDR1 DFQATT and CDR2 SNEGSKA (reference sequence). The length of the CDR3 is 13 residues. As DNA, the CDR3 is TGCAGCGCAGGGCGACTAGCGGGAGAGACCCAGTACTTC. It codes for CSAGRLAGETQYF.

The chain combines TRBV20-1 with TRBJ1-4, with no clear D. From germline, CDR1 is DFQATT and CDR2 SNEGSKA (reference sequence). The CDR3 has 16 residues. Trimming pared 5 bases from V and 3 bases from J, leaving 19 bases between. The CDR3, as DNA: TGCAGTGCTTTCGGCCTAGAAGGGATGTCTAATGAAAAACTGTTTTTT. This translates into CSAFGLEGMSNEKLFF.

This clonotype was detected only a few times. This rearrangement joins TRBV11-3 to TRBJ2-5, with D uncertain. Trimming took off 4 bases at V and 1 base at J, with 7 bases between the two ends. Germline V CDR1 and CDR2: SGHNT, YENEEA. CDR3 length: 13 residues. The CDR3 sequence: CASSSQPQETQYF. The DNA of the CDR3 is TGTGCCAGCAGCTCTCAACCCCAAGAGACCCAGTACTTC.

This clonotype has more than one count but fewer than ten. The chain is built from TRBV20-1 and TRBJ1-5; 7 bases map to TRBD1. The junction had 5 bases not matched to a gene; V was cut back by 2 bases and J by 4 bases. This CDR3 has 14 amino acids. The germline V gene encodes CDR1 DFQATT and CDR2 SNEGSKA (reference sequence). For the CDR3, the DNA is TGCAGTGCTAGACCAGGACAGGAAAATCAGCCCCAGCATTTT. It is translated as CSARPGQENQPQHF.

This clonotype appeared a few times. This chain connects TRBV20-1 to TRBJ2-7, with a tentative D call TRBD1 (6 bases). Per the germline V gene, CDR1 is DFQATT and CDR2 is SNEGSKA (reference sequence). Trimming took off 5 bases at V and 3 bases at J, with 20 bases between the two ends. The CDR3 runs to 15 residues. DNA for the CDR3: TGCAGTGCTTGGGCATCGGGACACCGAAACTACGAGCAGTACTTC. Translation: CSAWASGHRNYEQYF.

The sample holds a few counts of this clonotype. The chain joins TRBV15 to TRBJ2-3; D remains ambiguous. CDR3 length equals 12 residues. CDR1 is LNHNV, CDR2 YYDKDF, per germline (reference sequence). V shed 0 bases and J shed 6 bases, with 4 bases lying between them. Here the CDR3 DNA reads TGTGCCACCAGCAGAGATAAGGATACGCAGTATTTT. The encoded protein is CATSRDKDTQYF.

This chain connects TRBV30 to TRBJ1-2; no clear D. The germline CDR1 and CDR2 sequences are GTSNPN and SVGIG (reference sequence). V was cut by 4 bases and J by 9 bases, with 15 bases left in between. The CDR3 runs 12 residues. The CDR3 nucleotides read TGTGCCTGGAACGACGGAGGGAGGCGCTACACCTTC. The encoded protein is CAWNDGGRRYTF.

The chain joins TRBV20-1 to TRBJ2-7, with no clear D. The CDR3 contains 12 residues. From germline, CDR1 is DFQATT and CDR2 SNEGSKA (reference sequence). Trimming left V 4 bases short and J 2 bases short, with 9 bases between. The CDR3 region has the DNA TGCAGTGCTATAGTGCCCCCCTACGAGCAGTACTTC. It is translated as CSAIVPPYEQYF.

This clonotype was detected a few times. The CDR3 loop reads CASSPGSQPQHF. CDR3 sequence (DNA): TGTGCCAGCAGCCCCGGGAGTCAGCCCCAGCATTTT. V usage is TRBV7-2 and J usage is TRBJ1-5; D gene ambiguous. CDR3 length equals 12 residues. CDR1 and CDR2 (germline): SGHTA, FQGNSA. The ends were cut back, 5 bases at V and 6 bases at J, with 8 bases in the middle.

In this sample, this clonotype turned up a few times. The rearrangement uses TRBV12-3 or TRBV12-4 and TRBJ2-5; 14 positions match TRBD2. V was pared by 5 bases and J by 5 bases, with 7 bases of the junction left unmatched. This CDR3 has 16 amino acids. CDR3 sequence (DNA): TGTGCCAGCAGTCAAGGACTAGCGGGAGGTCCCGAGACCCAGTACTTC. Residues: CASSQGLAGGPETQYF.

This clonotype was recorded a few times. The chain has TRBV5-1 and TRBJ2-2; D uncertain. The CDR3 totals 14 residues. V was clipped by 1 base and J by 11 bases, with 15 bases between them. CDR1 is SGHRS, CDR2 YFSETQ, per germline. The chain's CDR3 is CASSLLGPGSELFF. The DNA of the CDR3 is TGCGCCAGCAGCTTGCTTGGACCTGGCTCAGAGCTGTTTTTT.

This clonotype was seen more than once but under ten times. The chain couples TRBV11-2 to TRBJ2-3; D uncertain. Germline CDR1 is SGHAT and CDR2 is FQNNGV. V was shortened by 0 bases and J by 10 bases, with 11 bases between the two germline ends. There are 13 residues in the CDR3. CDR3 residues: CASSLERQSAQYF. The CDR3 nucleotides are TGTGCCAGCAGCTTAGAGAGGCAGTCCGCGCAGTATTTT. The variable domain in full, with the rest retrieved from reference TRBV11-2 and TRBJ2-3, is EAGVAQSPRYKIIEKRQSVAFWCNPISGHATLYWYQQILGQGPKLLIQFQNNGVVDDSQLPKDRFSAERLKGVDSTLKIQPAKLEDSAVYLCASSLERQSAQYFGPGTRLTVL.

This clonotype was detected a few times. This chain connects TRBV7-2 to TRBJ2-1; D gene unclear. The CDR3 totals 15 residues. The germline V gene has CDR1 SGHTA and CDR2 FQGNSA. V lost 8 bases to trimming and J lost 3 bases, with 17 bases between them. As DNA, the CDR3 is TGTGCCAGCGCCATCGGAACCGTTAACTACAATGAGCAGTTCTTC. This gives the protein CASAIGTVNYNEQFF.

This clonotype was counted a few times. This chain links TRBV27 with TRBJ1-6; unclear D gene. CDR1 is MNHEY, CDR2 SMNVEV, per germline (reference sequence). Trimming took off 7 bases at V and 7 bases at J, with 17 bases between the two ends. The CDR3 covers 15 residues. The chain's CDR3 is CASTPGLYRNSPLHF. Written as DNA, the CDR3 is TGTGCCAGCACCCCGGGCCTTTACCGCAATTCACCCCTCCACTTT.

This clonotype came up a few times. The chain has TRBV12-3 or TRBV12-4 and TRBJ1-1; TRBD1 is a possible D gene (5 bases). The V and J ends lost 6 bases and 11 bases respectively, with 22 bases between them. The CDR3 runs 14 residues. The CDR3 nucleotides read TGTGCCAGCAGAGCCTCGGGACGGCAGATCTCGGCTTTCTTT. This codes for CASRASGRQISAFF.

The table lists this clonotype with many counts. This chain links TRBV4-3 with TRBJ2-2; no clear D gene. The CDR3 is 14 amino acids. Germline V gives CDR1 LGHNA, CDR2 YSLEER. Trimming took off 1 base at V and 3 bases at J, with 6 bases between the two ends. DNA for the CDR3: TGCGCCAGCAGCCAAGGGCGGTACACCGGGGAGCTGTTTTTT. Its translation is CASSQGRYTGELFF.

The genes are TRBV7-2 and TRBJ2-5; 7 bases are shared with TRBD1. This CDR3 is 13 amino acids long. The germline V gene encodes CDR1 SGHTA and CDR2 FQGNSA. With V trimmed by 8 bases and J by 5 bases, 8 bases remained unmatched. CDR3 sequence: CASQTGLGETQYF. The CDR3 DNA sequence: TGTGCCAGCCAGACAGGGCTAGGGGAGACCCAGTACTTC.